This TCR beta chain was identified during a study of cytotoxic CD8 clonotypes in ibrutinib-treated CLL. Method: immunoSEQ multiplex PCR; TCRdb's copy keeps in-frame clones and lacks some. Of some 130,000 clones listed, approximately 83% are singletons. This material consisted of PBMCs, taken after 24 months of ibrutinib treatment. The receptor was isolated from a human donor with chronic lymphocytic leukemia.

In DNA, the CDR3 is TGTGCCAGCAGCGACAACCTTAGGGGCTACACCTTC. This codes for CASSDNLRGYTF. The rearrangement uses TRBV6-5 and TRBJ1-2; D is undetermined. Germline V gene lookup returns CDR1 MNHEY and CDR2 SVGAGI. The CDR3 is made up of 12 amino acids. The V gene lost 6 bases and the J gene lost 8 bases, with 13 bases spanning the gap.